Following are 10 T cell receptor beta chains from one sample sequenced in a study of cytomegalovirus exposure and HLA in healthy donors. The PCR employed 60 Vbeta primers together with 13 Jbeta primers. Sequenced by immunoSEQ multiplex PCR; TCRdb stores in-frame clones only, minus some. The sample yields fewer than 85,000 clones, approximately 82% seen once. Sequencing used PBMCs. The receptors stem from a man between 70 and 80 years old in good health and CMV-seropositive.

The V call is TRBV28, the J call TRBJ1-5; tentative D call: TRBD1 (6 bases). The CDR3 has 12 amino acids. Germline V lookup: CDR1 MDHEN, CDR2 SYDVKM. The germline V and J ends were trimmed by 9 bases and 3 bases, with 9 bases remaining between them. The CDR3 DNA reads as TGTGCCAGTACAGGGTTCAATCAGCCCCAGCATTTT. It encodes CASTGFNQPQHF. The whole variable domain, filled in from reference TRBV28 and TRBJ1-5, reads DVKVTQSSRYLVKRTGEKVFLECVQDMDHENMFWYRQDPGLGLRLIYFSYDVKMKEKGDIPEGYSVSREKKERFSLILESASTNQTSMYLCASTGFNQPQHFGDGTRLSIL.

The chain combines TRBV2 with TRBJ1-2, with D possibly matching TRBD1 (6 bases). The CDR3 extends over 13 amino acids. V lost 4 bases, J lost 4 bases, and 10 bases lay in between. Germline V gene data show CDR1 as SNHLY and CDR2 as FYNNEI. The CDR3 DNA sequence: TGTGCCAGCAGTGCAGGGGTTGGCTATGGCTACACCTTC. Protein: CASSAGVGYGYTF. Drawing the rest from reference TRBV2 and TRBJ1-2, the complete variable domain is EPEVTQTPSHQVTQMGQEVILRCVPISNHLYFYWYRQILGQKVEFLVSFYNNEISEKSEIFDDQFSVERPDGSNFTLKIRSTKLEDSAMYFCASSAGVGYGYTFGSGTRLTVV.

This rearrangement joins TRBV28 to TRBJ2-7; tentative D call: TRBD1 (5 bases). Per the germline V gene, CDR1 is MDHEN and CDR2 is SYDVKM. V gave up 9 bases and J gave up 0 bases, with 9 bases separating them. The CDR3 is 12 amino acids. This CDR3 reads CASRQSSYEQYF. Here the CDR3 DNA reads TGTGCCAGTCGACAGAGCTCCTACGAGCAGTACTTC.

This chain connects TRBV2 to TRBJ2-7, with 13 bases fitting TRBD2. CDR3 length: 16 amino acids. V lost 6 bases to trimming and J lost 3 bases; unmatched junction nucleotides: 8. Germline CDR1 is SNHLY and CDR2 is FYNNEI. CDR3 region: CASSSGLAGVGYEQYF. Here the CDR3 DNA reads TGTGCCAGCAGCTCAGGACTAGCGGGGGTTGGCTACGAGCAGTACTTC.

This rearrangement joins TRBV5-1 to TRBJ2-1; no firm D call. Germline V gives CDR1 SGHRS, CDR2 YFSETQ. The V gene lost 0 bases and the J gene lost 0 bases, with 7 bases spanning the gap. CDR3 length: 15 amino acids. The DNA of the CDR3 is TGCGCCAGCAGCTTGGTATCGAGCTCCTACAATGAGCAGTTCTTC. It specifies CASSLVSSSYNEQFF.

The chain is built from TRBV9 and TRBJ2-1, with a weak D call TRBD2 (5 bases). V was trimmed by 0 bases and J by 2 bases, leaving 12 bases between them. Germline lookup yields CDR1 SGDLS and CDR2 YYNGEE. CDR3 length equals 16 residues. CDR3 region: CASSVGRAETYNEQFF. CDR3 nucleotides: TGTGCCAGCAGCGTAGGGAGAGCGGAAACCTACAATGAGCAGTTCTTC.

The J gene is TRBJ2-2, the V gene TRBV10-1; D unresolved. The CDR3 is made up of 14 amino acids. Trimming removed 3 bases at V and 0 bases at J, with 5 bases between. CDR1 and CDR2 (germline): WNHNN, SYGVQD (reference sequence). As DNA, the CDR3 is TGCGCCAGCAGTGACCAGACGAACACCGGGGAGCTGTTTTTT. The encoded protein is CASSDQTNTGELFF.

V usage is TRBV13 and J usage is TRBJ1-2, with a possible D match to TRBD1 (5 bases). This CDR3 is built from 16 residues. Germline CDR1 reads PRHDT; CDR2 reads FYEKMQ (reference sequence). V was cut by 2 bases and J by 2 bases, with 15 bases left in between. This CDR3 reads CASSLRAGGTNYGYTF. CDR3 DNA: TGTGCCAGCAGCTTACGGGCGGGGGGGACCAACTATGGCTACACCTTC.

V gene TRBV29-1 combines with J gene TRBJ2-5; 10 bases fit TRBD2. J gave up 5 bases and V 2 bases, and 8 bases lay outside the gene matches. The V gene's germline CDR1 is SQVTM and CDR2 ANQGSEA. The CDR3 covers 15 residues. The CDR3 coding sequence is TGCAGCGTTGAATCACCAGCGGGGGGGAGGGAGACCCAGTACTTC. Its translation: CSVESPAGGRETQYF. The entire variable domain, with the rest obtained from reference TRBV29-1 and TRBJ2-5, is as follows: SAVISQKPSRDICQRGTSLTIQCQVDSQVTMMFWYRQQPGQSLTLIATANQGSEATYESGFVIDKFPISRPNLTFSTLTVSNMSPEDSSIYLCSVESPAGGRETQYFGPGTRLLVL.

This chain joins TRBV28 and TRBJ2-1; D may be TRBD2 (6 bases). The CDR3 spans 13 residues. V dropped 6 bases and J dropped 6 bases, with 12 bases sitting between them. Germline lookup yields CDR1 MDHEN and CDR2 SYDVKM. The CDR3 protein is CASRAGWVNEQFF. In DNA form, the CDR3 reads TGTGCCAGCAGGGCGGGATGGGTCAATGAGCAGTTCTTC.